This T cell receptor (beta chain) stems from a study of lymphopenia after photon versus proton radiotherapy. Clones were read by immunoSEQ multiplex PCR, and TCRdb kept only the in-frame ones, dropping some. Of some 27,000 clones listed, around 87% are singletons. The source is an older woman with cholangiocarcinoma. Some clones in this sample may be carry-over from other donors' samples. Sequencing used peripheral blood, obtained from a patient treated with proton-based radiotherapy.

CDR3 amino acids: CASSVALQGIAGNTIYF. CDR3 in DNA: TGTGCCAGCAGCGTAGCTTTGCAGGGTATCGCTGGAAACACCATATATTTT. The J gene is TRBJ1-3, the V gene TRBV9; possibly TRBD1 for D (5 bases). Trimming removed 0 bases from V and 2 bases from J, with 15 bases in between. Germline V lookup: CDR1 SGDLS, CDR2 YYNGEE. The CDR3 covers 17 residues. Supplemented by reference TRBV9 and TRBJ1-3, the full variable domain reads DSGVTQTPKHLITATGQRVTLRCSPRSGDLSVYWYQQSLDQGLQFLIQYYNGEERAKGNILERFSAQQFPDLHSELNLSSLELGDSALYFCASSVALQGIAGNTIYFGEGSWLTVV.